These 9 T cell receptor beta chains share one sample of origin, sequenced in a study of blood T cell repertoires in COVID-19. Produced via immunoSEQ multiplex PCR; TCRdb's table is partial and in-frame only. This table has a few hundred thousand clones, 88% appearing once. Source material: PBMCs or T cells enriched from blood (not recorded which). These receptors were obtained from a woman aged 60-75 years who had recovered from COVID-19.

CDR3 residues: CASSTALNEKLFF. The CDR3 bases are TGTGCCAGTTCGACAGCCCTTAATGAAAAACTGTTTTTT. V gene TRBV7-9 combines with J gene TRBJ1-4; D may be TRBD1 (5 bases). Looked up from germline, CDR1 is SEHNR and CDR2 is FQNEAQ (reference sequence). The V gene lost 9 bases and the J gene lost 4 bases, with 12 bases spanning the gap. The CDR3 consists of 13 residues.

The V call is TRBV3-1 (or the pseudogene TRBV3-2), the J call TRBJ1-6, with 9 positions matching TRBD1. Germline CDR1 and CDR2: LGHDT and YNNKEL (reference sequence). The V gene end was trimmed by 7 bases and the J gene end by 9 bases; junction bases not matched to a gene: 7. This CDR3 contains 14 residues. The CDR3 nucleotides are TGTGCCAGCAACAAGGGACAGGGAGCTTCACCCCTCCACTTT. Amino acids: CASNKGQGASPLHF.

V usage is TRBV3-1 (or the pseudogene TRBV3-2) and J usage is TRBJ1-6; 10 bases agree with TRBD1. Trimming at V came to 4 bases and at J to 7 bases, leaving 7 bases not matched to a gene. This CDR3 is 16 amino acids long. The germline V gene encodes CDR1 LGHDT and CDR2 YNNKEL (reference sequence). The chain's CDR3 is CASSPRDRGPNSPLHF. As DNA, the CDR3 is TGTGCCAGCAGCCCCCGGGACAGGGGTCCCAATTCACCCCTCCACTTT.

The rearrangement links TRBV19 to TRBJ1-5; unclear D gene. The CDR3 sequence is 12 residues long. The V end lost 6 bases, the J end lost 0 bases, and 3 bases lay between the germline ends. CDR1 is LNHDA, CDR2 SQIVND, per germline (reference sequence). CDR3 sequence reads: CASSRSNQPQHF. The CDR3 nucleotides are TGTGCCAGTAGCCGTAGCAATCAGCCCCAGCATTTT.

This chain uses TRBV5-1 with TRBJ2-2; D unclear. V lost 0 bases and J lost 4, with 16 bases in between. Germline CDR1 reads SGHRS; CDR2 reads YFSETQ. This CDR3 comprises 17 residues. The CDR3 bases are TGCGCCAGCAGCTTGGGAGTCTCGGGTTTAGGCACCGGGGAGCTGTTTTTT. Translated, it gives CASSLGVSGLGTGELFF.

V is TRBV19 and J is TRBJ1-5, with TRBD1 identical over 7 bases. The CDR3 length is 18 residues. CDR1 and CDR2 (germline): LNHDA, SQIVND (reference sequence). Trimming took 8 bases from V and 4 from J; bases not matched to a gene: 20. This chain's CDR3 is CASGLSPRTGRGNQPQHF. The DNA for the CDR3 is TGTGCCAGTGGATTAAGTCCCCGGACGGGCAGGGGGAATCAGCCCCAGCATTTT.

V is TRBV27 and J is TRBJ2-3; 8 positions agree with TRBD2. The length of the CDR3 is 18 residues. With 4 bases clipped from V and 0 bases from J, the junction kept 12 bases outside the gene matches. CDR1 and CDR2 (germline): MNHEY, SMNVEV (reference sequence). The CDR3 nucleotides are TGTGCCAGCAGTTCCCTAAGCGGGGGCCTTCTCAGCACAGATACGCAGTATTTT. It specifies CASSSLSGGLLSTDTQYF.

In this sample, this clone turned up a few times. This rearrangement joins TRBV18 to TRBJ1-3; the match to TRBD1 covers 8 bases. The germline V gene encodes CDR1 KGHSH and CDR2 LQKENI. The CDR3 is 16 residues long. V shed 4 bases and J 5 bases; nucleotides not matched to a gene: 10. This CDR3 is CASSLNSGGPRNTIYF. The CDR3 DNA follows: TGTGCCAGCTCACTGAACTCAGGGGGCCCGAGAAACACCATATATTTT.

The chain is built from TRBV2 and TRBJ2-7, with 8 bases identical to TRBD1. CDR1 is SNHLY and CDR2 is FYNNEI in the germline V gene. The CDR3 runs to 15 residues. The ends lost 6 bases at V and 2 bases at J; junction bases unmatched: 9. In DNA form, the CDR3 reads TGTGCCAGCAGGGAGGGACAGGACTTTCCCTACGAGCAGTACGTC. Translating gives CASREGQDFPYEQYV.